This T cell receptor beta chain was sequenced during a study of OX40 agonist ivuxolimab in advanced cancers. Points from the study as a whole: At doses 0.1 to 3.0 mg/kg, CD4+ and CD8+ clones expanded. On average, a greater number of expanded clones characterised CD8+ T cells relative to CD4+. Partial responders treated at 0.1-3.0 mg/kg exhibited clonal expansion among the lowest measured.

On this clone: The antigen is unknown.

Samples were taken at baseline and on day 1 of cycles 4 and 7. Trimming removed 1 base from V and 3 bases from J; junction bases left unmatched: 4. This CDR3 has 18 amino acids. In germline, CDR1 is SGHVS, CDR2 FQNEAQ. Profiling relied on immunoSEQ multiplex PCR, and the TCRdb table lists in-frame clones only, not all of them. The sample has 53,000 or so clones, roughly 83% seen once; the top ten hold around an eighth. This sequence joins TRBV7-8 and TRBJ2-6; TRBD1 aligns across 12 bases. This receptor was identified in an adult with an advanced solid tumor such as melanoma, head and neck, liver or kidney cancer. Sequenced material: CD4+ or CD8+ T cells sorted from blood, taken in a trial of the OX40 agonist ivuxolimab. The CDR3 protein is CASSLEGTGGGGANVLTF. The CDR3 DNA reads as TGTGCCAGCAGCTTAGAGGGGACAGGGGGCGGTGGGGCCAACGTCCTGACTTTC.